These 18 T cell receptor beta chains were all obtained from the same sample, sequenced in a study of blood T cell repertoires in COVID-19. Generated by immunoSEQ multiplex PCR, the TCRdb table keeps only in-frame clones and is missing some. The sample has around 47,000 clones, approximately 86% seen once. Sequencing input: peripheral blood. Receptors originate from an elderly woman in a cohort sampled during active or convalescent COVID-19.

This rearrangement joins TRBV10-3 to TRBJ2-7, with 12 bases identical to TRBD1. This CDR3 comprises 14 residues. CDR1 is ENHRY and CDR2 is SYGVKD in the germline V gene. V lost 5 bases and J lost 7; bases outside the gene matches: 6. For the CDR3, the DNA is TGTGCCATCAGTCCGGAGGGACAGGGGGCAGAGCAGTACTTC. This codes for CAISPEGQGAEQYF.

This chain links TRBV15 with TRBJ1-2, with D possibly matching TRBD1 (6 bases). Between the trimmed V and J ends, which lost 3 bases and 8 bases, there was a span of 22 bases. This CDR3 has 16 residues. Per the germline V gene, CDR1 is LNHNV and CDR2 is YYDKDF (reference sequence). For the CDR3, the DNA is TGTGCCACCAGCAGCTCTCCCGGGACAAGGCCCCTGGGCTACACCTTC. It translates to CATSSSPGTRPLGYTF.

The chain employs TRBV6-5 and TRBJ1-5, with D possibly TRBD1 on 5 matching bases. There are 14 residues in the CDR3. Germline V gives CDR1 MNHEY, CDR2 SVGAGI. V lost 6 bases and J lost 2, with 11 bases in between. This CDR3 reads CASRKGGGNQPQHF. CDR3 coding DNA: TGTGCCAGCAGAAAAGGAGGGGGCAATCAGCCCCAGCATTTT.

The genes are TRBV4-3 and TRBJ2-3, with a tentative D call TRBD2 (5 bases). Per the germline V gene, CDR1 is LGHNA and CDR2 is YSLEER. V lost 0 bases to trimming and J lost 4 bases, with 11 bases between them. The CDR3 runs 15 residues. The CDR3 coding sequence is TGCGCCAGCAGCCAAGATCGGATCGGGGCAGATACGCAGTATTTT. Protein: CASSQDRIGADTQYF.

V usage is TRBV6-5 and J usage is TRBJ2-7, with a weak D call TRBD2 (6 bases). Trimming left V 5 bases short and J 1 base short, with 9 bases between. CDR1 is MNHEY, CDR2 SVGAGI, per germline. This CDR3 comprises 13 residues. CDR3 coding DNA: TGTGCCAGCAGTCACGGGACTTCCTACGAGCAGTACTTC. This sequence encodes CASSHGTSYEQYF.

This clone was counted a few times. The chain couples TRBV7-9 to TRBJ1-1, with D unclear. The CDR3 consists of 12 residues. CDR1 and CDR2 (germline): SEHNR, FQNEAQ (reference sequence). V dropped 2 bases and J dropped 11 bases, with 12 bases sitting between them. The CDR3 sequence: CASSLNRSPAFF. The CDR3 nucleotides read TGTGCCAGCAGCTTAAACCGCAGTCCTGCTTTCTTT.

This chain joins TRBV19 and TRBJ1-6; TRBD1 aligns across 7 bases. Unmatched junction bases numbered 3, after V lost 7 bases and J lost 0 bases. The CDR3 is 15 amino acids. Germline V gives CDR1 LNHDA, CDR2 SQIVND (reference sequence). CDR3 amino acids: CASNRDSSYNSPLHF. DNA of the CDR3: TGTGCCAGTAACCGGGACAGCTCCTATAATTCACCCCTCCACTTT.

This chain uses TRBV10-3 with TRBJ1-1; perhaps TRBD1 as D (5 bases). The length of the CDR3 is 14 residues. The germline CDR1 and CDR2 sequences are ENHRY and SYGVKD. The germline V and J ends were trimmed by 0 bases and 8 bases, with 13 bases remaining between them. In DNA form, the CDR3 reads TGTGCCATCAGTGAGTCCTTAGGGGCGCCCGAAGCTTTCTTT. The encoded protein is CAISESLGAPEAFF.

This chain joins TRBV19 and TRBJ1-2; 9 bases are a match to TRBD1. Trimming took 7 bases from V and 6 from J; bases not matched to a gene: 12. CDR1 and CDR2 from the germline V gene are LNHDA and SQIVND (reference sequence). This CDR3 has 15 residues. CDR3 coding DNA: TGTGCCAGTAAGAGCCGGGACAGGGTTGTTGATGGCTACACCTTC. It specifies CASKSRDRVVDGYTF.

This clone was detected a few times. The rearrangement uses TRBV18 and TRBJ1-1; 8 positions agree with TRBD1. Trimming removed 4 bases from V and 1 base from J; junction bases left unmatched: 5. CDR1 is KGHSH, CDR2 LQKENI, per germline. The CDR3 totals 15 residues. The CDR3 bases are TGTGCCAGCTCACTGACAGGGGACAAGAACACTGAAGCTTTCTTT. Encoded protein: CASSLTGDKNTEAFF.

The genes are TRBV4-1 and TRBJ1-5; the D gene is possibly TRBD1 (5 bases). The CDR3 consists of 15 residues. Germline V lookup: CDR1 MGHRA, CDR2 YSYEKL. V shed 5 bases and J shed 3 bases, with 14 bases lying between them. The CDR3 protein is CASSIRAGPNQPQHF. CDR3 bases: TGCGCCAGCAGCATTCGGGCAGGGCCCAATCAGCCCCAGCATTTT.

The chain recombines TRBV2 with TRBJ2-2; a weak D match, TRBD1 (6 bases). The germline V and J ends were trimmed by 8 bases and 0 bases, with 10 bases remaining between them. CDR3 length: 14 amino acids. CDR1 is SNHLY, CDR2 FYNNEI, per germline. The CDR3 nucleotides read TGTGCCAGCCGGAGACAGGCGAACACCGGGGAGCTGTTTTTT. It specifies CASRRQANTGELFF.

This sequence joins TRBV5-4 and TRBJ1-3; D may be TRBD1 (5 bases). Trimming cost V 7 bases and J 0 bases, with 8 bases left between them. This CDR3 is 13 amino acids long. Germline V gene data show CDR1 as SGHNT and CDR2 as YYREEE (reference sequence). This chain's CDR3 is CASGAGSGNTIYF. As DNA, the CDR3 is TGTGCCAGCGGGGCAGGCTCTGGAAACACCATATATTTT.

The chain carries TRBV5-1 and TRBJ2-3; TRBD1 aligns across 8 bases. CDR1 and CDR2 from the germline V gene are SGHRS and YFSETQ. The CDR3 totals 14 residues. V was pared by 4 bases and J by 2 bases, with 3 bases of the junction left unmatched. The CDR3 loop is CASSMGQDTDTQYF. Written as DNA, the CDR3 is TGCGCCAGCAGCATGGGACAGGACACAGATACGCAGTATTTT.

The genes are TRBV9 and TRBJ2-7; 9 bases match TRBD1. Looked up from germline, CDR1 is SGDLS and CDR2 is YYNGEE. Trimming took 2 bases from V and 7 from J; bases not matched to a gene: 10. The CDR3 runs to 15 residues. The CDR3 sequence is CASSVSGTGFGEQYF. CDR3 in DNA: TGTGCCAGCAGCGTGAGCGGGACAGGGTTTGGGGAGCAGTACTTC.

This clone has just a few counts. V and J are TRBV4-1 and TRBJ1-3; D is unclear. The CDR3 covers 15 residues. Per the germline V gene, CDR1 is MGHRA and CDR2 is YSYEKL. V lost 0 bases and J 5 bases, leaving 11 bases between the germline ends. The CDR3 spells CASSQDWAFRNTIYF. The CDR3 region has the DNA TGCGCCAGCAGCCAAGATTGGGCATTCCGAAACACCATATATTTT.

This chain links TRBV6-5 with TRBJ1-2; no clear D. The V gene's germline CDR1 is MNHEY and CDR2 SVGAGI. This CDR3 region has 15 residues. Trimming removed 6 bases from V and 3 bases from J, with 17 bases in between. The CDR3 spells CASRIYGQSDYGYTF. CDR3 sequence (DNA): TGTGCCAGCAGGATCTATGGGCAGTCGGACTATGGCTACACCTTC.

This sequence joins TRBV2 and TRBJ2-6, with a weak D call TRBD1 (5 bases). Trimming pared 7 bases from V and 4 bases from J, leaving 8 bases between. CDR3 length equals 13 residues. Germline CDR1 and CDR2: SNHLY and FYNNEI. CDR3 sequence: CASKGAGANVLTF. CDR3 bases: TGTGCCAGCAAAGGGGCCGGGGCCAACGTCCTGACTTTC.